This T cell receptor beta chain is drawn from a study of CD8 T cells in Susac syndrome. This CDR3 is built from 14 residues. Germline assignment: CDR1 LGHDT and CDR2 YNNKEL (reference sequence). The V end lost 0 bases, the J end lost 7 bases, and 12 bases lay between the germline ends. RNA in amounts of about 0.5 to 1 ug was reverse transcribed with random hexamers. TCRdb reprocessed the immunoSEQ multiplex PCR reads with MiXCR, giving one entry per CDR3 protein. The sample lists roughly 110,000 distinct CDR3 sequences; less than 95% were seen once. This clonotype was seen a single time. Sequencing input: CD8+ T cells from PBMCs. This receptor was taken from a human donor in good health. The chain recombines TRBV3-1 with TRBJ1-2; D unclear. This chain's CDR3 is CASSQDLIGSGYTF. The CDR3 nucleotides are TGTGCCAGCAGCCAAGATCTTATAGGGTCTGGCTACACCTTC.